This T cell receptor beta chain originates from a study of T cell changes during pregnancy in multiple sclerosis (dated 2019 in TCRdb). In terms of the full investigation: The study examined how the T cell repertoire changed over the course of pregnancy in women with multiple sclerosis.

Relative to germline, V is missing 4 bases and J is missing 8 bases, with 8 bases of the junction outside any gene match. Measured from the cysteine to the phenylalanine, the CDR3 is 13 residues long. Here the CDR3 DNA is all that survives: 39 bases in frame from base 1. For CDR1 and CDR2, the germline V gene lists SGDLS and YYNGEE. As for this clone: Its specific antigen is unknown. Nothing much larger sits one base from this clone, and base qualities are not available.

Library preparation used the immunoSEQ multiplex PCR assay. TCRdb took this table from immuneACCESS and kept in-frame rearrangements with V and J called. Such tables lack part of the clones; where checked against another copy, unresolved V genes explain under half of the gap, and the rest is unexplained. This sample holds under 95,000 clones; over 85% were observed only once. Of the sample, just under 2% is held by the ten largest clones. The sequence came from a female donor with multiple sclerosis, enrolled in a pregnancy study. The chain is assembled from TRBV9 and TRBJ1-2; TRBD1 matches 7 bases in the middle. The input for sequencing was peripheral blood, taken in the second trimester of pregnancy. The sequenced DNA is TGTGCCAGCAGCCCTAGACAGGGTTGGGGCTACACCTTC. It is translated as CASSPRQGWGYTF.